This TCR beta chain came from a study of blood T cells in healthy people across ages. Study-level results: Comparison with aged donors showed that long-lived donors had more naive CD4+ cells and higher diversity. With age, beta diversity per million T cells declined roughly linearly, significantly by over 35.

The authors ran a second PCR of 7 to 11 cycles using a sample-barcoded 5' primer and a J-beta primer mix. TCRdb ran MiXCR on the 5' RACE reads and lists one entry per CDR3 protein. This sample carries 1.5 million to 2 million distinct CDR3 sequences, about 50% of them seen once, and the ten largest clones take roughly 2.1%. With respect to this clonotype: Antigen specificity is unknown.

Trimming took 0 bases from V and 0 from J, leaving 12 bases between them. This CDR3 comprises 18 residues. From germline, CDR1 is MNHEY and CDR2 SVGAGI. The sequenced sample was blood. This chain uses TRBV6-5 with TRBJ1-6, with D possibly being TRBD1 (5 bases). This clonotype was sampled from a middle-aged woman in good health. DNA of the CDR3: TGTGCCAGCAGTTACTCGGTGGCAGGGAGCTCCTATAATTCACCCCTCCACTTT. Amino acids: CASSYSVAGSSYNSPLHF.